At least ten counts were recorded for the clone carrying this T cell receptor beta chain. Germline V gene lookup returns CDR1 SQVTM and CDR2 ANQGSEA. Trimming stripped 4 bases from V and 6 bases from J, with 36 bases between. The CDR3 runs to 20 residues. The data stem from a study of molecular identifiers for immune sequencing clone quantification. TCRdb re-called the PCR reads with MiXCR, one entry per CDR3 protein. Altogether hundreds of thousands of distinct CDR3 sequences are present, over 25% being singletons, with the ten largest covering 0.78%. The sequencing sample was made of naive CD8+ T cells from blood, with Jurkat cell RNA spiked in. Indicated subset: FACS-sorted CD8+CD4-CCR7+CD45RA+ naive T cells. This sequence originates from a human donor in good health. Some libraries in this study had Jurkat cell RNA spiked in. The chain couples TRBV29-1 to TRBJ1-1; D is unclear. The CDR3 sequence: CSVVFPNYGSFRSAPPEAFF. CDR3 nucleotide sequence: TGCAGCGTTGTGTTTCCCAATTATGGCTCTTTTAGGTCGGCCCCGCCTGAAGCTTTCTTT.